This TCR beta chain was sequenced in a study of blood T cell repertoires in COVID-19. Overall study: The United States, Italy and Spain supplied acute and convalescent COVID-19 samples. The cDNA or gDNA used as material had been derived from T cells, B-cell-depleted T cells, or PBMCs.

This clone was counted once. As handled by the study authors: Using reference gene primer amplification, nucleated cell counts were estimated. Libraries were prepared by immunoSEQ multiplex PCR; TCRdb keeps only in-frame clonotypes and omits some of them. From that table come the V and J calls and clone size; the DNA was used to work out D and trimming. Among some 460,000 clones listed, 85% to 90% were seen once. The CDR3 is made up of 16 amino acids. V gave up 5 bases and J gave up 4 bases; unmatched junction bases: 8. Germline CDR1 and CDR2: MDHEN and SYDVKM. This chain links TRBV28 with TRBJ1-6, with 7 bases that match TRBD1. The clonotype comes from a woman aged 25 to 39 with acute or convalescent COVID-19. Sequencing was carried out using peripheral blood. Written as DNA, the CDR3 is TGTGCCAGCAGTACGGGACAGTCTTATTATAATTCACCCCTCCACTTT. Protein: CASSTGQSYYNSPLHF.